The rows below give T cell receptor beta chains drawn from one sample of a study of OX40 agonist ivuxolimab in advanced cancers. Method: immunoSEQ multiplex PCR; TCRdb's copy keeps in-frame clones and lacks some. This sample has more than 50,000 clones, with 75% to 85% found just once. Sample: CD4+ or CD8+ T cells sorted from blood, taken in a trial of the OX40 agonist ivuxolimab. Receptor source: an adult with an advanced solid tumor such as melanoma, head and neck, liver or kidney cancer. Each CDR3 is given with its conserved first and last residue. A D gene is named only where the DNA matches it firmly. Clone size is shown for a subset of rows, as once, few, many or a class of expanded clone.

J gene: TRBJ1-1
D gene: TRBD1
clone size: -
V gene: TRBV10-3
CDR3 DNA: TGTGCCATCAGTGAGCCCCGACAGGGCATAAAACGGAACACTGAAGCTTTCTTT
CDR3 protein: CAISEPRQGIKRNTEAFF

J gene: TRBJ2-7
D gene: -
clone size: -
V gene: TRBV2
CDR3 DNA: TGTGCCAGCAGTGATCGAGGGGCCTACGAGCAGTACTTC
CDR3 protein: CASSDRGAYEQYF

J gene: TRBJ1-5
D gene: -
clone size: -
V gene: TRBV10-3
CDR3 DNA: TGTGCCATCAGTGAGTCGACGGTCAGGAATCAGCCCCAGCATTTT
CDR3 protein: CAISESTVRNQPQHF

J gene: TRBJ2-5
D gene: -
clone size: -
V gene: TRBV18
CDR3 DNA: TGTGCCAGCTCACCAACTACACAAGAGACCCAGTACTTC
CDR3 protein: CASSPTTQETQYF

J gene: TRBJ2-6
D gene: -
clone size: -
V gene: TRBV27
CDR3 DNA: TGTGCCAGCAGTTTCCGCTCACCCCGGGACACTACCGCTGGGGCCAACGTCCTGACTTTC
CDR3 protein: CASSFRSPRDTTAGANVLTF

J gene: TRBJ1-2
D gene: -
clone size: few
V gene: TRBV27
CDR3 DNA: TGTGCCAGCAGTCCATCCCTAGCTAACTATGGCTACACCTTC
CDR3 protein: CASSPSLANYGYTF

J gene: TRBJ2-1
D gene: TRBD1
clone size: -
V gene: TRBV27
CDR3 DNA: TGTGCCAGCAGTTTCAGGGACAGGGGCGGTGAGCAGTTCTTC
CDR3 protein: CASSFRDRGGEQFF

J gene: TRBJ2-7
D gene: -
clone size: -
V gene: TRBV9
CDR3 DNA: TGTGCCAGCAGCGTAGGAGGGACATCCATTTTAGGCTACGAGCAGTACTTC
CDR3 protein: CASSVGGTSILGYEQYF

J gene: TRBJ1-5
D gene: -
clone size: medium-sized
V gene: TRBV4-1
CDR3 DNA: TGCGCCAGCAGCCAAGATCCCACTGCTCAGCCCCAGCATTTT
CDR3 protein: CASSQDPTAQPQHF

J gene: TRBJ1-5
D gene: TRBD1
clone size: -
V gene: TRBV6-1
CDR3 DNA: TGTGCCAGCAGTGACCCCCGGACAGGGGCGAGCAATCAGCCCCAGCATTTT
CDR3 protein: CASSDPRTGASNQPQHF

J gene: TRBJ2-7
D gene: TRBD1
clone size: -
V gene: TRBV19
CDR3 DNA: TGTGCCAGTAGAACCAGGACAGGTGATCAGTACTTC
CDR3 protein: CASRTRTGDQYF

J gene: TRBJ2-5
D gene: TRBD1
clone size: -
V gene: TRBV5-1
CDR3 DNA: TGCGCCAGCAGCCCAGTACAGGGGGCGGTGGAGACCCAGTACTTC
CDR3 protein: CASSPVQGAVETQYF

J gene: TRBJ2-7
D gene: -
clone size: once
V gene: TRBV5-1
CDR3 DNA: TGCGCCAGCAGCCCGCTGACAGGTACCTACGAGCAGTACTTC
CDR3 protein: CASSPLTGTYEQYF

J gene: TRBJ1-3
D gene: -
clone size: -
V gene: TRBV19
CDR3 DNA: TGTGCCAGTAACCGGGATTATACTGGAAACACCATATATTTT
CDR3 protein: CASNRDYTGNTIYF

J gene: TRBJ2-1
D gene: TRBD2
clone size: -
V gene: TRBV7-2
CDR3 DNA: TGTGCCAGCAGCTTAGCCAGCGGGGGCACCGGGGAGCAGTTCTTC
CDR3 protein: CASSLASGGTGEQFF

J gene: TRBJ1-2
D gene: -
clone size: -
V gene: TRBV5-4
CDR3 DNA: TGTGCCAGCAGCTCGATCGGGACTTTGGGCTACACCTTC
CDR3 protein: CASSSIGTLGYTF

J gene: TRBJ2-5
D gene: TRBD1
clone size: -
V gene: TRBV10-3
CDR3 DNA: TGTGCCATCAGTGAGCCGACAGGGGGTGCTCGGGAGACCCAGTACTTC
CDR3 protein: CAISEPTGGARETQYF

J gene: TRBJ2-2
D gene: TRBD1
clone size: -
V gene: TRBV19
CDR3 DNA: TGTGCCAGTGTTAGACAGGGGGGTGCCGGGGAGCTGTTTTTT
CDR3 protein: CASVRQGGAGELFF

J gene: TRBJ1-2
D gene: -
clone size: few
V gene: TRBV7-9
CDR3 DNA: TGTGCCAGCCTGGCCGGGGATAACTATGGCTACACCTTC
CDR3 protein: CASLAGDNYGYTF

J gene: TRBJ1-2
D gene: -
clone size: -
V gene: TRBV5-6
CDR3 DNA: TGTGCCAGCAGCTTGGTTCGGGGGCGCGGCTATGGCTACACCTTC
CDR3 protein: CASSLVRGRGYGYTF

J gene: TRBJ1-2
D gene: -
clone size: -
V gene: TRBV2
CDR3 DNA: TGTGCCAGCAGTCTCCCGGGACAACGAACCTCTAACTATGGCTACACCTTC
CDR3 protein: CASSLPGQRTSNYGYTF

J gene: TRBJ1-4
D gene: -
clone size: -
V gene: TRBV21-1
CDR3 DNA: TGTGCCAGCAGCAAAGCGGGCGTGGGTTTGACTAATGAAAAACTGTTTTTT
CDR3 protein: CASSKAGVGLTNEKLFF

J gene: TRBJ2-4
D gene: -
clone size: -
V gene: TRBV7-9
CDR3 DNA: TGTGCCAGCAGCTCCACCGGGGCCCCGGGGTTTGCCAAAAACATTCAGTACTTC
CDR3 protein: CASSSTGAPGFAKNIQYF

J gene: TRBJ1-5
D gene: -
clone size: few
V gene: TRBV19
CDR3 DNA: TGTGCCAGTAGTATCTCGTTCGGTAGCAATCAGCCCCAGCATTTT
CDR3 protein: CASSISFGSNQPQHF

J gene: TRBJ2-1
D gene: TRBD1
clone size: -
V gene: TRBV11-2
CDR3 DNA: TGTGCCAGCAGCATGGACAGGGATTACAATGAGCAGTTCTTC
CDR3 protein: CASSMDRDYNEQFF

J gene: TRBJ1-1
D gene: -
clone size: -
V gene: TRBV19
CDR3 DNA: TGTGCCAGTAGTCCCCGGGAGGTCGCTGAAGCTTTCTTT
CDR3 protein: CASSPREVAEAFF

J gene: TRBJ1-2
D gene: -
clone size: -
V gene: TRBV19
CDR3 DNA: TGTGCCAGTAGTATGAGTGGTATCGGGGGTGAATATGGCTACACCTTC
CDR3 protein: CASSMSGIGGEYGYTF

J gene: TRBJ2-7
D gene: TRBD2
clone size: -
V gene: TRBV7-6
CDR3 DNA: TGTGCCAGCAGCCCTCGACTAGCGGGGGACTCCTACGAGCAGTACTTC
CDR3 protein: CASSPRLAGDSYEQYF

J gene: TRBJ2-3
D gene: TRBD2
clone size: -
V gene: TRBV15
CDR3 DNA: TGTGCCACCAGCGGCGGGCAGCGGGGGCCGGCAGATACGCAGTATTTT
CDR3 protein: CATSGGQRGPADTQYF

J gene: TRBJ2-1
D gene: -
clone size: once
V gene: TRBV27
CDR3 DNA: TGTGCCAGCAGAGCCGGGGTGGGTGAGCAGTTCTTC
CDR3 protein: CASRAGVGEQFF

J gene: TRBJ2-7
D gene: TRBD2
clone size: -
V gene: TRBV10-3
CDR3 DNA: TGTGCCATCAGTCGGGAGGGGGAGGGGGAGCAGTACTTC
CDR3 protein: CAISREGEGEQYF

J gene: TRBJ2-7
D gene: -
clone size: -
V gene: TRBV28
CDR3 DNA: TGTGCCAGCAGCTTAAGCCTCGGGACTTTGGACTACGAGCAGTACTTC
CDR3 protein: CASSLSLGTLDYEQYF

J gene: TRBJ1-6
D gene: -
clone size: -
V gene: TRBV9
CDR3 DNA: TGTGCCAGCAGCGTTTCGTGCCTGTGTTCGTTCCGACAGTCCTATAATTCACCCCTCCACTTT
CDR3 protein: CASSVSCLCSFRQSYNSPLHF

J gene: TRBJ1-5
D gene: -
clone size: once
V gene: TRBV19
CDR3 DNA: TGTGCCAGTAGAAAGAGAGACGGTATCAATCAGCCCCAGCATTTT
CDR3 protein: CASRKRDGINQPQHF

J gene: TRBJ2-1
D gene: -
clone size: -
V gene: TRBV27
CDR3 DNA: TGTGCCAGCAGTTTATCTACCCGGGGCAGGGGAGGCAATGAGCAGTTCTTC
CDR3 protein: CASSLSTRGRGGNEQFF

J gene: TRBJ2-3
D gene: TRBD1
clone size: -
V gene: TRBV6-7
CDR3 DNA: TGTGCCAGCACAGGGGGAAAAACAGATACGCAGTATTTT
CDR3 protein: CASTGGKTDTQYF

J gene: TRBJ2-3
D gene: TRBD2
clone size: few
V gene: TRBV7-8
CDR3 DNA: TGTGCCAGCAGCATGCGACTAGCGGGGGCAACTAGCACAGATACGCAGTATTTT
CDR3 protein: CASSMRLAGATSTDTQYF

J gene: TRBJ2-3
D gene: TRBD2
clone size: -
V gene: TRBV6-6
CDR3 DNA: TGTGCCAGCAGTTCCGGGACTAGAGGCACAGATACGCAGTATTTT
CDR3 protein: CASSSGTRGTDTQYF

J gene: TRBJ1-2
D gene: -
clone size: -
V gene: TRBV5-6
CDR3 DNA: TGTGCCAGCAGCCTAATACATACTAACTATGGCTACACCTTC
CDR3 protein: CASSLIHTNYGYTF

J gene: TRBJ2-3
D gene: -
clone size: -
V gene: TRBV12-1
CDR3 DNA: TGTGCCAGCAGCCCGCCGGGACTAGCGCACACAGATACGCAGTATTTT
CDR3 protein: CASSPPGLAHTDTQYF

J gene: TRBJ1-1
D gene: -
clone size: -
V gene: TRBV6-1
CDR3 DNA: TGTGCCAGCGTGAGAGAATGGCGGACTGAAGCTTTCTTT
CDR3 protein: CASVREWRTEAFF

J gene: TRBJ2-5
D gene: TRBD1
clone size: once
V gene: TRBV7-2
CDR3 DNA: TGTGCCAGCAGCCAAATACGGGACAGAAGTACGGAGACCCAGTACTTC
CDR3 protein: CASSQIRDRSTETQYF

J gene: TRBJ2-7
D gene: -
clone size: -
V gene: TRBV11-3
CDR3 DNA: TGTGCCAGCAGCTTGGGCCAGGGGACCTACGAGCAGTACTTC
CDR3 protein: CASSLGQGTYEQYF

J gene: TRBJ2-3
D gene: -
clone size: once
V gene: TRBV6-5
CDR3 DNA: TGTGCCAGCAGTTACCTAACGGGTGCCGCAGATACGCAGTATTTT
CDR3 protein: CASSYLTGAADTQYF

J gene: TRBJ2-1
D gene: TRBD2
clone size: -
V gene: TRBV19
CDR3 DNA: TGTGCCAGTAGTACTAGCGGGGGGGCCGGTTACAATGAGCAGTTCTTC
CDR3 protein: CASSTSGGAGYNEQFF

J gene: TRBJ2-3
D gene: -
clone size: -
V gene: TRBV5-1
CDR3 DNA: TGCGCCAGCAGCCTCCAAGGGGGAAGCACAGATACGCAGTATTTT
CDR3 protein: CASSLQGGSTDTQYF

J gene: TRBJ2-7
D gene: TRBD2
clone size: -
V gene: TRBV14
CDR3 DNA: TGTGCCAGCAGCCCCTATTTACTAGCGGGCCTCCCCTACGAGCAGTACTTC
CDR3 protein: CASSPYLLAGLPYEQYF

J gene: TRBJ2-3
D gene: -
clone size: -
V gene: TRBV19
CDR3 DNA: TGTGCCAGTAGTAGGCAGTTCCAAGATACGCAGTATTTT
CDR3 protein: CASSRQFQDTQYF

J gene: TRBJ1-1
D gene: TRBD1
clone size: -
V gene: TRBV29-1
CDR3 DNA: TGCAGCGTGGGACAGGGGGGGAACACTGAAGCTTTCTTT
CDR3 protein: CSVGQGGNTEAFF

J gene: TRBJ2-7
D gene: TRBD2
clone size: -
V gene: TRBV9
CDR3 DNA: TGTGCCAGCAGCCGGGGGCGGCGGGGGGTGCCCTACGAGCAGTACTTC
CDR3 protein: CASSRGRRGVPYEQYF

J gene: TRBJ2-1
D gene: -
clone size: -
V gene: TRBV27
CDR3 DNA: TGTGCCAGCAGCTCGAGGCAGAGCTCCTACAATGAGCAGTTCTTC
CDR3 protein: CASSSRQSSYNEQFF

J gene: TRBJ2-2
D gene: -
clone size: few
V gene: TRBV10-1
CDR3 DNA: TGCGCCAGCAGTGACACGAACACCGGGGAGCTGTTTTTT
CDR3 protein: CASSDTNTGELFF

J gene: TRBJ2-7
D gene: -
clone size: -
V gene: TRBV7-2
CDR3 DNA: TGTGCCAGCAGCTTATCGAACTCCGAGCAGTACTTC
CDR3 protein: CASSLSNSEQYF

J gene: TRBJ1-3
D gene: -
clone size: -
V gene: TRBV28
CDR3 DNA: TGTGCCAGCAGTTCAACGCCGACCACCATATATTTT
CDR3 protein: CASSSTPTTIYF

J gene: TRBJ1-5
D gene: -
clone size: -
V gene: TRBV2
CDR3 DNA: TGTGCCAGCAGTGAAGTCTACAGCAATCAGCCCCAGCATTTT
CDR3 protein: CASSEVYSNQPQHF